The rows below give T cell receptor beta chains drawn from one sample of a study of T cell changes during pregnancy in multiple sclerosis. Clones were sequenced by immunoSEQ multiplex PCR, and TCRdb holds only the in-frame ones, with some missing. This sample has roughly 89,000 clones, with about 94% found just once. The sample was peripheral blood, taken in the third trimester of pregnancy. The receptor source for this set is a female donor with multiple sclerosis, enrolled in a pregnancy study. Each CDR3 is given with its conserved first and last residue. D genes are given only for firm matches. Expanded clones get a size class; other rows say once, few or many, or leave the size out.

d_gene	v_gene	abundance	j_gene	CDR3aa	CDR3nt
TRBD2	TRBV5-1	-	TRBJ2-7	CASSSKGTSGEQYF	TGCGCCAGCAGCTCCAAAGGGACTAGCGGTGAGCAGTACTTC
-	TRBV5-6	-	TRBJ1-3	CASSRRGLSSGNTIYF	TGTGCCAGCAGCCGCCGGGGACTTAGCTCTGGAAACACCATATATTTT
-	TRBV18	few	TRBJ1-5	CASSLSSNQPQHF	TGTGCCAGCTCACTCAGTAGCAATCAGCCCCAGCATTTT
TRBD2	TRBV29-1	-	TRBJ2-1	CSVEGGLGLAGSYNEQFF	TGCAGCGTTGAAGGCGGTTTGGGACTAGCGGGATCCTACAATGAGCAGTTCTTC
-	TRBV15	-	TRBJ2-7	CATSRGGYEQYF	TGTGCCACCAGCAGAGGAGGGTACGAGCAGTACTTC
TRBD2	TRBV28	-	TRBJ2-5	CASSRGGGSPQYF	TGTGCCAGCAGTCGGGGGGGAGGCAGCCCCCAGTACTTC
-	TRBV28	once	TRBJ2-1	CASSQGDFYNEQFF	TGTGCCAGCAGTCAGGGGGACTTCTACAATGAGCAGTTCTTC
-	TRBV5-4	-	TRBJ1-2	CASSLVQGPGGYTF	TGTGCCAGCAGCTTGGTGCAGGGGCCAGGAGGCTACACCTTC
TRBD2	TRBV5-4	-	TRBJ2-3	CASSLAGLAGGSNRGDTQYF	TGTGCCAGCAGCTTGGCAGGGCTAGCGGGAGGGTCAAACCGTGGAGATACGCAGTATTTT
-	TRBV6-4	-	TRBJ1-1	CASSAAGNTEAFF	TGTGCCAGCAGTGCCGCCGGGAACACTGAAGCTTTCTTT
TRBD2	TRBV6-4	few	TRBJ2-1	CASSDGTSGGGEQFF	TGTGCCAGCAGTGACGGGACTAGCGGGGGGGGTGAGCAGTTCTTC
TRBD1	TRBV6-1	-	TRBJ2-2	CASRPTGRGGELFF	TGTGCCAGCAGGCCGACAGGGCGAGGCGGGGAGCTGTTTTTT
TRBD2	TRBV5-1	-	TRBJ2-2	CTSSIGLAGDGIGELFF	TGCACCAGCAGCATTGGACTAGCGGGAGACGGGATCGGGGAGCTGTTTTTT
-	TRBV5-1	-	TRBJ2-5	CASSLMGAGAVQETQYF	TGCGCCAGCAGCTTGATGGGTGCGGGGGCCGTCCAAGAGACCCAGTACTTC
-	TRBV9	once	TRBJ1-1	CASSPRGANTEAFF	TGTGCCAGCAGCCCCAGGGGAGCCAACACTGAAGCTTTCTTT
TRBD2	TRBV5-5	-	TRBJ2-7	CASSLLGLGSYEQYF	TGTGCCAGCAGCTTATTAGGACTAGGGTCCTACGAGCAGTACTTC
TRBD2	TRBV6-6	-	TRBJ2-7	CASSSGTRYEQYF	TGTGCCAGCAGTAGCGGGACCCGCTACGAGCAGTACTTC
TRBD1	TRBV5-1	-	TRBJ1-1	CASSSVGIQGGPNTEAFF	TGCGCCAGCAGCTCGGTGGGGATCCAAGGGGGCCCGAACACTGAAGCTTTCTTT
TRBD1	TRBV5-1	-	TRBJ2-7	CATSSGGSSGEQYF	TGCGCCACTTCTTCAGGGGGCTCGTCGGGCGAGCAGTACTTC
TRBD1	TRBV11-2	few	TRBJ2-7	CASSLDRTYGTGTYEQYF	TGTGCCAGCAGCTTAGACCGTACTTACGGGACAGGGACCTACGAGCAGTACTTC
-	TRBV7-2	-	TRBJ1-5	CASSLRGTQPQHF	TGTGCCAGCAGCTTACGGGGGACTCAGCCCCAGCATTTT
-	TRBV27	-	TRBJ2-3	CASSLRQTDTDTQYF	TGTGCCAGCAGTTTAAGGCAGACTGACACAGATACGCAGTATTTT
TRBD1	TRBV4-3	-	TRBJ1-1	CASSLQQTGATEAFF	TGCGCCAGCAGCCTGCAACAGACAGGGGCCACTGAAGCTTTCTTT
-	TRBV9	-	TRBJ1-1	CASSFIEQGNTEAFF	TGTGCCAGCAGCTTCATCGAACAGGGGAACACTGAAGCTTTCTTT
-	TRBV18	-	TRBJ1-5	CASSPKGVYQPQHF	TGTGCCAGCTCACCAAAAGGGGTTTATCAGCCCCAGCATTTT
-	TRBV6-1	-	TRBJ1-2	CASSEGGNYGYTF	TGTGCCAGCAGTGAAGGAGGGAACTATGGCTACACCTTC
-	TRBV5-1	-	TRBJ1-5	CASSLAGTNNQPQHF	TGCGCCAGCAGCTTGGCCGGGACTAATAATCAGCCCCAGCATTTT
TRBD2	TRBV6-5	-	TRBJ2-1	CASRPGLADYNEQFF	TGTGCCAGCAGACCTGGACTAGCGGACTACAATGAGCAGTTCTTC
TRBD1	TRBV19	once	TRBJ2-6	CASSPRIITGGLTSNSGANVLTF	TGTGCCAGTAGTCCCCGAATTATAACAGGGGGTCTAACCTCCAACTCTGGGGCCAACGTCCTGACTTTC
TRBD1	TRBV5-8	-	TRBJ2-7	CASSGGTGRFYEQYF	TGTGCCAGCAGCGGCGGGACAGGGAGATTCTACGAGCAGTACTTC
-	TRBV6-5	-	TRBJ2-6	CASSYGQGSGANVLTF	TGTGCCAGCAGTTACGGCCAGGGCTCTGGGGCCAACGTCCTGACTTTC
TRBD2	TRBV5-1	-	TRBJ2-1	CASSRRGTSGGYNEQFF	TGCGCCAGCAGCCGGAGGGGCACTAGCGGGGGATACAATGAGCAGTTCTTC
TRBD2	TRBV6-6	-	TRBJ2-1	CASSVAGDVNEQFF	TGTGCCAGCAGTGTAGCGGGAGATGTAAATGAGCAGTTCTTC
TRBD2	TRBV15	-	TRBJ2-1	CATSRARSWSGRQDNEQFF	TGTGCCACCAGCAGAGCCCGTTCGTGGAGCGGGAGGCAAGACAATGAGCAGTTCTTC
TRBD1	TRBV28	-	TRBJ1-3	CASTSTGYGNTIYF	TGTGCCAGCACCTCGACAGGGTATGGTAACACCATATATTTT
TRBD1	TRBV18	-	TRBJ1-5	CASSLQGYSNQPQHF	TGTGCCAGCTCCTTACAGGGGTATAGCAATCAGCCCCAGCATTTT
TRBD1	TRBV6-6	once	TRBJ2-7	CASSSTGFEQYF	TGTGCCAGCAGCTCGACAGGGTTCGAGCAGTACTTC
TRBD2	TRBV7-9	-	TRBJ2-1	CASPRVAGGPMDEQFF	TGTGCCAGCCCACGGGTTGCGGGAGGGCCCATGGATGAGCAGTTCTTC
-	TRBV6-5	-	TRBJ2-1	CASSPLTRIHNEQFF	TGTGCCAGCAGTCCCCTGACTAGGATCCACAATGAGCAGTTCTTC
-	TRBV11-2	-	TRBJ2-7	CASSPWTTSYEQYF	TGTGCCAGCAGCCCATGGACAACCTCCTACGAGCAGTACTTC
TRBD1	TRBV25-1	-	TRBJ2-3	CASSHTGTGTDTQYF	TGTGCCAGCAGCCATACCGGGACAGGCACAGATACGCAGTATTTT
-	TRBV27	-	TRBJ2-7	CASSSPGDSYEQYF	TGTGCCAGCAGTTCACCAGGGGACTCCTACGAGCAGTACTTC
-	TRBV19	-	TRBJ1-5	CASTSERINQPQHF	TGTGCCAGTACCTCCGAGAGAATCAATCAGCCCCAGCATTTT
TRBD1	TRBV5-4	-	TRBJ1-4	CASSKGRGPPENEKLFF	TGTGCCAGCAGCAAGGGCAGGGGGCCTCCCGAGAATGAAAAACTGTTTTTT
-	TRBV28	-	TRBJ2-5	CASSLWAPGLGRGFLETQYF	-
-	TRBV9	-	TRBJ2-2	CASSVTQGSSTGELFF	TGTGCCAGCAGCGTAACGCAGGGCTCGAGCACCGGGGAGCTGTTTTTT
TRBD1	TRBV7-9	-	TRBJ2-7	CASSPTGIHEQYF	TGTGCCAGCAGCCCGACAGGGATCCACGAGCAGTACTTC
-	TRBV6-5	-	TRBJ2-4	CASSSVVTKNIQYF	TGTGCCAGCAGTTCGGTGGTAACCAAAAACATTCAGTACTTC
-	TRBV5-4	-	TRBJ2-1	CASSLAGGGRPNEQFF	TGTGCCAGCAGCTTGGCTGGCGGGGGCCGCCCGAATGAGCAGTTCTTC
TRBD2	TRBV19	-	TRBJ2-1	CASRTIGLAGGNEQFF	TGTGCCAGTAGAACCATCGGACTAGCGGGGGGCAATGAGCAGTTCTTC
TRBD1	TRBV4-1	-	TRBJ1-2	CASSPPRGQSFRGYTF	TGCGCCAGCAGCCCCCCGAGGGGACAGTCCTTTCGAGGCTACACCTTC
-	TRBV10-3	-	TRBJ1-2	CAITSLAGNYGYTF	TGTGCCATCACTAGTCTAGCCGGAAACTATGGCTACACCTTC
-	TRBV28	-	TRBJ1-6	CASSYASIPLHF	TGTGCCAGCAGCTATGCATCGATACCCCTCCACTTT
TRBD2	TRBV5-1	-	TRBJ2-5	CASSLRGQRILAGLQETQYF	TGCGCCAGCAGCTTGAGAGGACAGCGGATCTTAGCGGGGTTACAAGAGACCCAGTACTTC
-	TRBV27	once	TRBJ2-7	CASSTETGLSSYEQYF	TGTGCCAGCAGTACCGAGACAGGTCTGAGCTCCTACGAGCAGTACTTC